This T cell receptor beta chain was recorded in a study of blood T cell repertoires in COVID-19. Data came from immunoSEQ multiplex PCR; TCRdb stores just in-frame clones and leaves some out. The data contain about 150,000 clones, about 89% of them singletons. Germline assignment: CDR1 SGHRS and CDR2 YFSETQ. Trimming shortened V by 1 base and J by 4 bases, and 11 bases separated the two germline ends. The CDR3 runs 14 residues. The chain carries TRBV5-1 and TRBJ1-1; tentative D call: TRBD1 (6 bases). The receptor's source is a man aged 60 to 69 with acute or convalescent COVID-19. Sequences were obtained from peripheral blood. CDR3 in amino acids: CASSLRGGITEAFF. The CDR3 region has the DNA TGCGCCAGCAGCTTGAGGGGGGGAATCACTGAAGCTTTCTTT.